This entry features one T cell receptor (beta chain) sequence. This sample is part of a study of CD8 T cells in Susac syndrome. An amount of RNA that ranged from roughly 0.45 to 1 ug was reverse transcribed with random hexamers. From the immunoSEQ multiplex PCR reads, TCRdb called clonotypes with MiXCR, one entry per CDR3 protein. This sample carries 160,000 or so distinct CDR3 sequences, roughly 93% of them seen once, and the ten largest clones take just over 0.13%. This CDR3 has 12 amino acids. V was clipped by 6 bases and J by 6 bases; unmatched bases: 3. Germline CDR1 is SGHVS and CDR2 is FQNEAQ. The sequence was obtained from a human donor in good health. V is TRBV7-8 and J is TRBJ2-7; 9 positions match TRBD1. The sequenced material came from CD4+ T cells from PBMCs. The CDR3 DNA reads TGTGCCAGCAGTTTGGACAGGGGCGAGCAGTACTTC. Encoded protein: CASSLDRGEQYF. The entire variable domain, with the rest obtained from reference TRBV7-8 and TRBJ2-7, is as follows: GAGVSQSPRYKVAKRGQDVALRCDPISGHVSLFWYQQALGQGPEFLTYFQNEAQLDKSGLPSDRFFAERPEGSVSTLKIQRTQQEDSAVYLCASSLDRGEQYFGPGTRLTVT.